One sample yielded the 8 T cell receptor beta chains listed below, sequenced in a study of CD4 T cells in relation to SARS-CoV-2 and coronaviruses. Their antigen targets remain unknown. Unexposed donor CD4+ T cells date from 2011-2018, before the COVID-19 pandemic. The cells were cultured for about 10 days before CD4+ T cells were isolated. Sequenced by immunoSEQ multiplex PCR; TCRdb stores in-frame clones only, minus some. The data hold about 22,000 clones, with 77% observed a single time. Sample: CD4+ T cells from PBMCs, cultured in vitro. The receptors were gathered from a human donor in good health.

The genes are TRBV6-5 and TRBJ1-5; D uncertain. Trimming removed 2 bases at V and 2 bases at J, with 13 bases between. Looked up from germline, CDR1 is MNHEY and CDR2 is SVGAGI. The CDR3 loop spans 16 amino acids. The CDR3 reads CASSYGNPGGNQPQHF. DNA for the CDR3: TGTGCCAGCAGTTACGGAAACCCAGGCGGCAATCAGCCCCAGCATTTT.

The chain links TRBV27 to TRBJ1-1, with no clear D. Trimming cost V 8 bases and J 1 base, with 14 bases left between them. The CDR3 is made up of 14 amino acids. CDR1 and CDR2 (germline): MNHEY, SMNVEV (reference sequence). The CDR3 sequence is CASRWDARNTEAFF. CDR3 sequence (DNA): TGTGCCAGCCGTTGGGATGCTCGGAACACTGAAGCTTTCTTT.

The chain recombines TRBV5-6 with TRBJ1-1; 12 nucleotides agree with TRBD1. Trimming took 0 bases from V and 6 from J; bases not matched to a gene: 9. In germline, CDR1 is SGHDT, CDR2 YYEEEE. CDR3 length: 17 residues. CDR3 residues: CASSLEFWGTGGSEAFF. The CDR3 DNA reads TGTGCCAGCAGCTTGGAATTTTGGGGGACAGGGGGCTCTGAAGCTTTCTTT.

The V call is TRBV11-3, the J call TRBJ2-1; TRBD2 matches at 12 bases. Unmatched junction bases numbered 7, after V lost 3 bases and J lost 7 bases. The CDR3 contains 16 residues. The germline CDR1 and CDR2 sequences are SGHNT and YENEEA. The CDR3 coding sequence is TGTGCCAGCAGCTTTACACTAGCGGGAGGTCGTAATGAGCAGTTCTTC. Translating gives CASSFTLAGGRNEQFF.

The rearrangement uses TRBV14 and TRBJ2-5; D ambiguous. Per the germline V gene, CDR1 is SGHDN and CDR2 is FVKESK. The CDR3 is made up of 13 amino acids. The ends were cut back, 6 bases at V and 4 bases at J, with 12 bases in the middle. CDR3 residues: CASRPDGGETQYF. CDR3 sequence (DNA): TGTGCCAGCAGACCAGACGGCGGAGAGACCCAGTACTTC.

The chain employs TRBV9 and TRBJ2-3, with TRBD2 as a possible D gene (5 bases). CDR1 is SGDLS, CDR2 YYNGEE, per germline. Trimming took 1 base from V and 9 from J, leaving 15 bases between them. The CDR3 is 14 residues long. The CDR3 DNA reads TGTGCCAGCAGCGTAAAGTCGTTGGGGAGCACGCAGTATTTT. Translation gives CASSVKSLGSTQYF.

This chain links TRBV5-1 with TRBJ1-1; D is undetermined. The V gene's germline CDR1 is SGHRS and CDR2 YFSETQ. V was clipped by 4 bases and J by 0 bases, with 13 bases between them. The CDR3 is made up of 15 amino acids. The CDR3 coding sequence is TGCGCCAGCAGCACCGGACCGCTACTGAACACTGAAGCTTTCTTT. It codes for CASSTGPLLNTEAFF.

The rearrangement joins TRBV2 to TRBJ1-3, with D hard to call. Germline CDR1 reads SNHLY; CDR2 reads FYNNEI. V gave up 7 bases and J gave up 1 base, with 8 bases separating them. The CDR3 has 13 amino acids. The CDR3 spells CASTRTSGNTIYF. In DNA form, the CDR3 reads TGTGCCAGCACCCGTACATCTGGAAACACCATATATTTT.